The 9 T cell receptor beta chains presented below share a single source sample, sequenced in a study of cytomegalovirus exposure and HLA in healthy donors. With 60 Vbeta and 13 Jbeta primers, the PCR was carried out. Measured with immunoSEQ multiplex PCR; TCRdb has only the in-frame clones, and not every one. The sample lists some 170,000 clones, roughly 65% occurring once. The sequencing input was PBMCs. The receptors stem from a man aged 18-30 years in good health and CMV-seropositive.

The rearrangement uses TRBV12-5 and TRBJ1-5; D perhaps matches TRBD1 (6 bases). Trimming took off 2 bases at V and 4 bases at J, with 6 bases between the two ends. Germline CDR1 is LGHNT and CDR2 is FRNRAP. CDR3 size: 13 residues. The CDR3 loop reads CASGLQGNQPQHF. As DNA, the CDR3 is TGTGCTAGTGGTTTGCAGGGGAATCAGCCCCAGCATTTT.

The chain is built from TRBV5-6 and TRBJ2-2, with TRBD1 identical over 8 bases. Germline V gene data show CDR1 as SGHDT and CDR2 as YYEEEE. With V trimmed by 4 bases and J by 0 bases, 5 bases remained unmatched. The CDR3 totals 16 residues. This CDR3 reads CASSPDRDANTGELFF. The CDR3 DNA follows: TGTGCCAGCAGCCCGGACAGGGACGCGAACACCGGGGAGCTGTTTTTT.

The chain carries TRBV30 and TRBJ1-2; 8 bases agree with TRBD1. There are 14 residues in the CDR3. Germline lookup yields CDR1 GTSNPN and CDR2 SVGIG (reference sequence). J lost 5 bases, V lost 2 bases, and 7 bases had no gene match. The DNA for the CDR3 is TGTGCCTGGAGTCCAAACAGGGGGAATTATGGCTACACCTTC. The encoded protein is CAWSPNRGNYGYTF.

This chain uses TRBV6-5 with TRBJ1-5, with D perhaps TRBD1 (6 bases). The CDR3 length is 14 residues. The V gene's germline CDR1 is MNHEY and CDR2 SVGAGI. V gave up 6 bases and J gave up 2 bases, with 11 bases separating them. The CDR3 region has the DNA TGTGCCAGCAGAGAGACAGGCGGCAATCAGCCCCAGCATTTT. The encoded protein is CASRETGGNQPQHF.

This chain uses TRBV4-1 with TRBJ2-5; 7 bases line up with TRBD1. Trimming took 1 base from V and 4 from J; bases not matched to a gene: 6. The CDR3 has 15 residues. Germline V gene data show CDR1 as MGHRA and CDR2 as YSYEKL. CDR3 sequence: CASSQARQGIETQYF. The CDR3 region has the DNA TGCGCCAGCAGCCAAGCTCGACAGGGCATAGAGACCCAGTACTTC.

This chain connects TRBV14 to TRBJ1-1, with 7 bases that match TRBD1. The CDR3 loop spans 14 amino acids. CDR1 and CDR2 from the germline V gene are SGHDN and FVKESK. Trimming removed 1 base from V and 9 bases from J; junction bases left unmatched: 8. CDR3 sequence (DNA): TGTGCCAGCAGCCAAGTAGGGACAGACTTGAAAGCTTTCTTT. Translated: CASSQVGTDLKAFF.

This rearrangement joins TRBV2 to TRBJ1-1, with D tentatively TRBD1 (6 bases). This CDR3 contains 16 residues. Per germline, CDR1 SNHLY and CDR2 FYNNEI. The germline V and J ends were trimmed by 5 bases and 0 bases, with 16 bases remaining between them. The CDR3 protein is CASSSGTSKMNTEAFF. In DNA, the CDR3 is TGTGCCAGCAGTTCCGGGACAAGTAAGATGAACACTGAAGCTTTCTTT.

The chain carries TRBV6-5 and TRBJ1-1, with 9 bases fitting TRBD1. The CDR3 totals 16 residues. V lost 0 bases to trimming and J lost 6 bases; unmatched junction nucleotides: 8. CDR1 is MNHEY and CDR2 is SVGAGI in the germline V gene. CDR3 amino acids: CASSYSGTGTSAEAFF. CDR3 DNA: TGTGCCAGCAGTTACTCTGGGACAGGGACTTCCGCTGAAGCTTTCTTT.

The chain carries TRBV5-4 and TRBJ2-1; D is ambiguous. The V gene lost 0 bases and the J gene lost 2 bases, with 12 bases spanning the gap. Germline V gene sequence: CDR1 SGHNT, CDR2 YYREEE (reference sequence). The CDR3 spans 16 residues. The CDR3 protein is CASSLVSLLTYNEQFF. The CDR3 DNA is TGTGCCAGCAGCTTGGTGTCTCTCCTAACCTACAATGAGCAGTTCTTC.